The rows below give T cell receptor beta chains drawn from one sample of a study of blood T cell repertoires in COVID-19. The method was immunoSEQ multiplex PCR; TCRdb's version includes in-frame clones alone and lacks a portion of them. This sample has tens of thousands of clones, with around four fifths found just once. The sequencing sample was made of peripheral blood. The receptors here all came from a woman aged 60 to 75 with acute or convalescent COVID-19. Each CDR3 is given with its conserved first and last residue. Fields, in order: J gene, D gene, V gene, clone size, CDR3 length, CDR3 DNA, CDR3 protein. The D gene is left open where the match is weak. Size is omitted from some rows. Given values are once, few, many or a class for expanded clones.

TRBJ1-3	-	TRBV5-1	-	16	TGCGCCAGCAAACCGGGGGACGGACGCTCTGGAAACACCATATATTTT	CASKPGDGRSGNTIYF
TRBJ1-6	TRBD1	TRBV5-4	-	14	TGTGCCAGCAGCTTGGGACAGGGAAACTCACCCCTCCACTTT	CASSLGQGNSPLHF
TRBJ2-3	-	TRBV5-4	-	13	TGTGCCAGCAGCGAAGGACAAGCAGATACGCAGTATTTT	CASSEGQADTQYF
TRBJ1-1	TRBD1	TRBV5-1	once	12	TGCGCCAGCAGCTCGGAAGGGACAGGGCGAATCTTT	CASSSEGTGRIF
TRBJ1-5	-	TRBV10-3	once	15	TGTGCCATCAGTGACTTTGACAGTAGCAATCAGCCCCAGCATTTT	CAISDFDSSNQPQHF
TRBJ2-7	-	TRBV3-1/TRBV3-2	-	14	TGTGCCAGCAGCCGAATGACAGGACTCTACGAGCAGTACTTC	CASSRMTGLYEQYF
TRBJ2-5	TRBD1	TRBV5-6	-	13	TGTGCCAGCAGCTTCGGGACAGCGGAGACCCAGTACTTC	CASSFGTAETQYF
TRBJ1-2	-	TRBV19	-	15	TGTGCCAGTAATCCGGGAAGAAAGGAGGGCTATGGCTACACCTTC	CASNPGRKEGYGYTF
TRBJ1-2	-	TRBV5-1	-	15	TGCGCCAGCAGCTTGGCGTCCACTGTAAACTATGGCTACACCTTC	CASSLASTVNYGYTF
TRBJ2-2	-	TRBV21-1	-	23	TGTGCCAGCAGCAAAGGTAAAAAAAGGGGTATCGACAGCCGGGCTGGGAATAACGGGGAGCTGTTTTTT	CASSKGKKRGIDSRAGNNGELFF
TRBJ1-2	-	TRBV10-3	-	13	TGTGCCATCAGTGGGGTCAGGGTGGATGGCTACACCTTC	CAISGVRVDGYTF
TRBJ2-2	-	TRBV2	few	14	TGTGCCAGCAGGCCGGGACTGTCGCCCGGGGAGCTGTTTTTT	CASRPGLSPGELFF
TRBJ1-1	-	TRBV7-9	-	14	TGTGCCAGCAGCTTAGATGGGGGGTCGACTGAAGCTTTCTTT	CASSLDGGSTEAFF
TRBJ2-7	-	TRBV30	few	11	TGTGCCTGGACAGGGTCCTACGAGCAGTACTTC	CAWTGSYEQYF
TRBJ1-2	TRBD1	TRBV5-1	-	16	TGCGCCAGCAGCTTGGGCCCACAGGGGGCTCTCTATGGCTACACCTTC	CASSLGPQGALYGYTF
TRBJ1-1	-	TRBV6-5	-	13	TGTGCCAGCAGGGGGGGGTCTAGCACTGAAGCTTTCTTT	CASRGGSSTEAFF
TRBJ1-2	TRBD1	TRBV27	-	16	TGTGCCAGCAGTCCCCCCCGGACAGGGTACAACTATGGCTACACCTTC	CASSPPRTGYNYGYTF
TRBJ1-2	TRBD1	TRBV7-8	-	12	TGTGCCAGCAGCTCCCGGGACAGGTTATTTTACTTC	CASSSRDRLFYF
TRBJ1-1	TRBD1	TRBV6-1	-	16	TGTGCCAGCAGTGAAGCGTTGAAGCCCAGGGGGGATGAAGCTTTCTTT	CASSEALKPRGDEAFF
TRBJ1-1	-	TRBV28	few	12	TGTGCCAGCAGCCGGTCAAGGGGAGGAGCTTTCTTT	CASSRSRGGAFF
TRBJ2-1	TRBD2	TRBV30	few	13	TGTGCCCTGACGGGGGGGCTTTACAATGAGCAGTTCTTC	CALTGGLYNEQFF
TRBJ2-2	-	TRBV25-1	-	13	TGTGCCAGCAGTGTAACTCGCCCCGGGGAGCTGTTTTTT	CASSVTRPGELFF
TRBJ2-5	-	TRBV3-1/TRBV3-2	-	14	TGTGCCAGCAGCCAAGATCCTCGAAGCACGACCCAGTACTTC	CASSQDPRSTTQYF
TRBJ2-2	TRBD1	TRBV12-3/TRBV12-4	few	13	TGTGCCAGCAGTTACTACAGGGGTGGGGAGCTGTTTTTT	CASSYYRGGELFF
TRBJ1-2	-	TRBV19	-	16	TGTGCCAGTAGCCTCCCTCGGGGGGCCTTAAGCCCTGGCTACACCTTC	CASSLPRGALSPGYTF
TRBJ1-2	TRBD1	TRBV30	few	12	TGTGCCTGGGGACAGGGGGTTGGTGGCTACACCTTC	CAWGQGVGGYTF